This T cell receptor (beta chain) was recovered during a study of beta chain features in type 1 diabetes listed by TCRdb under 2018. Turning to the overall study: Mean age, gender distribution, total cell number and subset yield did not differ between patients and healthy donors. Across all samples, about 110 million sorted cells were examined, and cell number per subset correlated strongly with RNA yield. Naive and central memory subsets were obtained from all 30 or so donors, but regulatory and stem cell-like memory subsets were isolated from only 8 patients and roughly 8 healthy donors. The study compared TCRB repertoires of sorted circulating CD4+ T cell subsets between recently diagnosed type 1 diabetes patients and matched healthy donors.

What the research found in general, with its limitations: Because cDNA was sequenced instead of genomic DNA, highly expressing activated cells could be over-represented, though the groups showed no difference in activation or CD3 levels. Shorter templates might have been favored by PCR, but patient and control samples were amplified and corrected together, so both groups would have been affected equally by any skew. Because small numbers of individuals were included in the HLA sub-analyses, any influence of HLA type on TCRB rearrangement was left unresolved. Type 1 diabetes patients showed a moderate but significant shortening of TCRB CDR3 length in all four CD4+ subsets. At VDJ recombination sites, type 1 diabetes patients had fewer insertions and more deleted nucleotides, which implies abnormalities in thymic rearrangement. Naive, central memory and regulatory TCRB repertoires appeared to be more similar among patients than among healthy donors.

Trimming costs V 6 bases and J 0 bases, and their ends lie 12 bases apart. From the cysteine up to the phenylalanine, the CDR3 has a length of 15 residues. Only the CDR3 DNA is retained, 45 bases long and in frame from the first base. From the germline V gene, CDR1 is MNHNS and CDR2 is SASEGT. With respect to this clone: Its recognized antigen is unknown. Base qualities are not at hand, and no much larger clone is one base apart.

Each donor gave one peripheral blood draw, around 100 mL on average, collected into heparinised tubes. A BD FACSAria II was used to sort naive, central memory, regulatory and stem cell-like memory CD4+ T cells with a panel that included CD45RO, CCR7, CD25, CD127, CD95 and CD27. Every sorted population had a purity above 98%. PBMCs were separated immediately by Lymphoprep density gradient centrifugation and were stained directly, without being cultured. To minimize batch effects, samples were stained and sorted in pairs, one healthy donor with one patient per experiment. All of the isolated RNA was reverse transcribed with the High Capacity cDNA Reverse Transcription Kit, so expressed TCRB transcripts were sequenced. Naive, central memory and regulatory T cell samples underwent deep immunoSEQ sequencing, averaging about 3.3 million total reads per sample. After sorted cells were lysed in RLT buffer, RNA was extracted with DNase-treated RNeasy Micro or Mini kits, with the choice depending on cell number. Each cell subset was processed separately to prevent cross-contamination, with patient and healthy donor samples processed together. Using the immunoSEQ multiplex PCR, TCRB sequences were amplified from cDNA into 87-bp fragments spanning the CDR3 region. Sequencing of the amplicons was performed on the Illumina HiSeq platform. The authors' analysis ran thus. Synthetic template baselines were used to correct PCR bias computationally, reads within Hamming distance 2 were collapsed together, and singletons that could not be merged were discarded. By aligning reads against IMGT, V, D and J genes, CDR3 length, and insertions or deletions at six rearrangement sites were assigned. Clonotype counts were normalized to sorted cell number within each subset before computing true diversity and Gini coefficients with the tcR R package. The overlap coefficient, calculated on TCRB nucleotide sequences, was used to quantify repertoire sharing. Out-of-frame TCRB sequences from naive cells were analyzed as a proxy for the pre-selection repertoire. TCRdb took over this immuneACCESS table, retaining in-frame rearrangements with V and J assigned. Such tables are incomplete; in checked studies, under half of the missing clones stem from an unresolved V gene, and the remainder is unexplained. The DNA was the basis for D and trimming; V, J and clone size are from that table. The sample includes roughly 340,000 clones, with approximately 13% observed a single time. Nearly 0.015% of the sample is taken by the ten largest.

In this chain, TRBV6-1 is recombined with TRBJ2-1; too little of a D gene remains to name it. The sequence came from a woman under 30 with type 1 diabetes. The sequenced sample consisted of naive CD4+ T cells from blood. In the paper's terms, the cell subset or site label means: true naive CD4+ T cells. The base sequence is TGTGCCAGCAGCATTGAATTTAGCTCCTACAATGAGCAGTTCTTC. The encoded protein is CASSIEFSSYNEQFF.